This TCR beta chain was identified in a study of T cells in Graves' hyperthyroidism and ophthalmopathy. Study overall: Before treatment of any kind, peripheral blood was taken at initial diagnosis. Study observations and caveats: Among thyroid clonotypes expanded above 0.001, most also appeared in blood.

RNA transcripts were the template for amplifying TCR beta CDR3 regions. The TCR CDR3 first-round RT-PCR relied on the HTBI primer set. TCRdb analysed the multiplex PCR reads with MiXCR anew, one entry per CDR3 protein. In the table there are 550,000 to 600,000 distinct CDR3 sequences, approximately 16% of which are singletons. Patients aged 18 to 65 had newly diagnosed hyperthyroidism lasting under 2 months. The authors obtained PBMCs from about 9 ml of fresh peripheral blood. CDR3 size: 15 residues. Germline CDR1 reads SGHAT; CDR2 reads FQNNGV. V was shortened by 0 bases and J by 0 bases, with 9 bases between the two germline ends. This clonotype was detected many times. The target antigen is unknown.

The receptor was derived from a woman aged 18-29 years with Graves' hyperthyroidism. The sample taken for sequencing was blood. This sequence joins TRBV11-2 and TRBJ2-7; D is unclear. The chain's CDR3 is CASSLEDGRSYEQYF. CDR3 nucleotides: TGTGCCAGCAGCTTAGAGGACGGCCGCTCCTACGAGCAGTACTTC.